This TCR beta chain is from a study of CD8+CD57+ T cells in acquired aplastic anemia. About the research overall: Sorted CD4+ and CD8+ cells gave an average of roughly 3 ug of DNA.

Details on this clonotype: The target antigen is unknown.

The sequenced patients had an expansion of CD8+CD57+ cells seen by flow cytometry. Genomic DNA constituted the template upon which TCR beta VDJ and CDR3 profiling was performed. TCRdb ran MiXCR on the reads and lists one entry per CDR3 protein. The sample lists about 200,000 distinct CDR3 sequences, 50% to 70% occurring once. The study, taken as a whole, reports: Almost 30 shared CD8+ CDR3s appeared highly expressed within patients' immunodominant clones. Controls and patients did not differ significantly in CD8+ Simpson's diversity.

The CDR3 is 15 amino acids. J was trimmed by 3 bases and V by 4 bases; bases with no gene match: 6. Germline V CDR1 and CDR2: KGHDR, SFDVKD. This receptor was identified in a human donor with aplastic anemia. Material: sorted CD4+, CD8+, or CD8+CD57+ T cells (not recorded which) from PBMCs. V is TRBV24-1 and J is TRBJ2-7, with TRBD1 matching over 9 bases. The CDR3 protein is CATSDAGTGIYEQYF. The CDR3 DNA reads as TGTGCCACCAGTGACGCCGGGACAGGGATCTACGAGCAGTACTTC.